These 20 T cell receptor beta chains were sequenced from one sample in a study of cytomegalovirus exposure and HLA in healthy donors (dated 2017 in TCRdb). The library relied on the immunoSEQ multiplex PCR assay. For the multiplex PCR, a mixture combining 60 forward primers for TCR Vbeta segments and 13 reverse primers for TCR Jbeta segments was used. The immuneACCESS repertoire file appears here via TCRdb, limited to in-frame rearrangements. These files lack a portion of the clones; in checked studies, under half of the deficit traces to unresolved V genes, and the cause of the others is not known. In all, the sample holds about 140,000 clones, and over 80% of those were seen once. The ten largest clonotypes hold roughly 2.8% of the sample. The sequenced material came from PBMCs. The receptors stem from a woman aged 30 to 39 in good health and CMV-seronegative.

A single count supports this clone. This rearrangement joins TRBV30 to TRBJ2-7, with D perhaps TRBD1 (6 bases). CDR1 and CDR2 from the germline V gene are GTSNPN and SVGIG (reference sequence). V was cut by 0 bases and J by 0 bases, with 9 bases left in between. There are 14 residues in the CDR3. The CDR3: CAWSVTGISYEQYF. DNA for the CDR3: TGTGCCTGGAGTGTCACAGGGATCTCCTACGAGCAGTACTTC.

The genes are TRBV2 and TRBJ1-5, with D possibly being TRBD1 (6 bases). V was shortened by 5 bases and J by 3 bases, with 11 bases between the two germline ends. The CDR3 runs to 14 residues. Germline loops: CDR1 SNHLY, CDR2 FYNNEI. CDR3 protein: CASSPGADNQPQHF. The CDR3 nucleotides are TGTGCCAGCAGTCCAGGGGCTGACAATCAGCCCCAGCATTTT.

The chain links TRBV7-2 to TRBJ1-5, with TRBD1 matching 9 bases. There are 13 residues in the CDR3. J gave up 11 bases and V 5 bases, and 7 bases lay outside the gene matches. Germline V CDR1 and CDR2: SGHTA, FQGNSA. CDR3 loop: CASSITGGWSQHF. The CDR3 DNA reads as TGTGCCAGCAGCATTACAGGGGGCTGGTCCCAGCATTTT.

This clone was picked up a small number of times. Written as DNA, the CDR3 is TGCGCCAGCAGCCAGGTACTACAAGTTGCAACTAATGAAAAACTGTTTTTT. Its translation is CASSQVLQVATNEKLFF. The chain uses TRBV4-3 and TRBJ1-4; no reliable D call. The CDR3 is 17 residues long. With 3 bases removed from V and 0 bases from J, the gap between germline ends came to 14 bases. Germline values: CDR1 LGHNA, CDR2 YSLEER.

The chain recombines TRBV2 with TRBJ1-6, with TRBD1 as a possible D gene (5 bases). Trimming removed 5 bases at V and 7 bases at J, with 18 bases between. This CDR3 has 16 residues. Germline assignment: CDR1 SNHLY and CDR2 FYNNEI. In DNA form, the CDR3 reads TGTGCCAGCAGTCGCGACAGTCCCGTAACCAATTCACCCCTCCACTTT. Protein: CASSRDSPVTNSPLHF.

The chain employs TRBV5-1 and TRBJ2-5, with TRBD2 matching 11 bases. The germline CDR1 and CDR2 sequences are SGHRS and YFSETQ. The CDR3 runs to 15 residues. Trimming took 4 bases from V and 5 from J; bases not matched to a gene: 7. The CDR3 here is CASSLQTSGAETQYF. The CDR3 region has the DNA TGCGCCAGCAGCCTTCAGACTAGCGGGGCGGAGACCCAGTACTTC.

The chain uses TRBV5-4 and TRBJ2-1; D uncertain. Per germline, CDR1 SGHNT and CDR2 YYREEE (reference sequence). The V end lost 0 bases, the J end lost 6 bases, and 4 bases lay between the germline ends. This CDR3 has 12 amino acids. The CDR3 region has the DNA TGTGCCAGCAGCTTGGGCAGCAATGAGCAGTTCTTC. Translated: CASSLGSNEQFF.

This clone was counted only a few times. The chain joins TRBV4-3 to TRBJ2-7; 8 nucleotides match TRBD2. Germline V gene lookup returns CDR1 LGHNA and CDR2 YSLEER. V lost 3 bases to trimming and J lost 2 bases; unmatched junction nucleotides: 3. The CDR3 covers 14 residues. The CDR3 coding sequence is TGCGCCAGCAGCCACCGGGGGGGCACCTACGAGCAGTACTTC. Its protein product is CASSHRGGTYEQYF.

This chain links TRBV4-1 with TRBJ1-1, with 8 bases that match TRBD1. The V gene's germline CDR1 is MGHRA and CDR2 YSYEKL. This CDR3 comprises 17 residues. The trim removed 2 bases at V and 0 bases at J, leaving 8 bases unmatched. CDR3: CASSQIDRGRMNTEAFF. The CDR3 region has the DNA TGCGCCAGCAGCCAAATAGACAGGGGACGAATGAACACTGAAGCTTTCTTT.

The rearrangement links TRBV28 to TRBJ1-1; perhaps TRBD1 as D (5 bases). Per germline, CDR1 MDHEN and CDR2 SYDVKM. The V end was cut by 10 bases, the J end by 3 bases, with 9 bases between. The CDR3 length is 11 residues. The CDR3 region has the DNA TGTGCCACCAGGGCGGACACTGAAGCTTTCTTT. This translates into CATRADTEAFF.

The chain combines TRBV7-8 with TRBJ2-7, with D possibly matching TRBD1 (6 bases). CDR3 length: 14 residues. Germline V CDR1 and CDR2: SGHVS, FQNEAQ. The V gene lost 4 bases and the J gene lost 3 bases, with 13 bases spanning the gap. CDR3 coding DNA: TGTGCCAGCAGCTCCTTGACAGGCTTCTACGAGCAGTACTTC. This encodes CASSSLTGFYEQYF.

This chain's CDR3 is CASSVGTSGYEQYF. CDR3 in DNA: TGTGCCAGCAGCGTAGGGACTAGCGGATACGAGCAGTACTTC. V and J are TRBV9 and TRBJ2-7, with TRBD2 matching 10 bases. This CDR3 region has 14 residues. Germline CDR1 reads SGDLS; CDR2 reads YYNGEE. The J segment lost 4 bases and the V segment lost 0 bases, leaving 1 base of the junction unmatched.

This clone appeared a single time. The chain has TRBV5-5 and TRBJ2-1, with TRBD1 matching 10 bases. The germline CDR1 and CDR2 sequences are SGHKS and YYEKEE (reference sequence). V dropped 2 bases and J dropped 13; count of bases not matched to a gene: 12. The CDR3 consists of 15 residues. The CDR3: CASSFRGQGSMEQFF. In DNA, the CDR3 is TGTGCCAGCAGCTTCCGGGGACAGGGGTCAATGGAACAGTTCTTC.

This clone was seen once. The rearrangement uses TRBV4-2 and TRBJ2-7, with TRBD2 matching over 13 bases. The CDR3 consists of 17 residues. V shed 3 bases and J 4 bases; nucleotides not matched to a gene: 9. Per the germline V gene, CDR1 is LGHNA and CDR2 is YNFKEQ. The CDR3 sequence is CASSQAPGLAGRYEQYF. The CDR3 nucleotides are TGTGCCAGCAGCCAGGCCCCGGGACTAGCGGGAAGGTACGAGCAGTACTTC.

The chain employs TRBV7-9 and TRBJ1-1; TRBD1 agrees at 8 bases. The V segment lost 5 bases and the J segment 5 bases; nucleotides outside the gene matches: 7. From germline, CDR1 is SEHNR and CDR2 FQNEAQ (reference sequence). This CDR3 has 14 amino acids. CDR3 loop: CASSPPGGGTEAFF. Here the CDR3 DNA reads TGTGCCAGCAGCCCCCCAGGGGGCGGGACTGAAGCTTTCTTT.

With regard to this clone: The identical CDR3 is also encoded by other nucleotide sequences in the sample. CDR3 nucleotides: TGCGCCAGCAGCTTGGGACTAGCGGGGGTCAATGAGCAGTTCTTC. This translates into CASSLGLAGVNEQFF. This chain links TRBV5-1 with TRBJ2-1; 12 bases line up with TRBD2. The CDR3 has 15 residues. Germline loops: CDR1 SGHRS, CDR2 YFSETQ. The V gene end was trimmed by 0 bases and the J gene end by 6 bases; junction bases not matched to a gene: 1.

This chain joins TRBV18 and TRBJ1-1; 7 positions match TRBD1. V shed 4 bases and J 3 bases; nucleotides not matched to a gene: 8. The CDR3 spans 15 residues. Germline V gene sequence: CDR1 KGHSH, CDR2 LQKENI. The CDR3 sequence is CASSLNTGAHTEAFF. The CDR3 DNA reads as TGTGCCAGCTCACTGAATACAGGGGCACACACTGAAGCTTTCTTT.

For the CDR3, the DNA is TGTGCCAGCAGTGAAGCGCTTCAGGGGTTATTTCGGGAAAATGGCTACACCTTC. Protein product: CASSEALQGLFRENGYTF. This chain links TRBV2 with TRBJ1-2; tentatively, D is TRBD1 (6 bases). V shed 0 bases and J shed 6 bases, with 23 bases lying between them. From germline, CDR1 is SNHLY and CDR2 FYNNEI. The CDR3 spans 18 residues.

This clone was observed at least ten times. The V and J genes are TRBV7-9 and TRBJ1-5; D is ambiguous. Deletions cut 1 base from V and 3 bases from J, with 7 bases between. Germline lookup yields CDR1 SEHNR and CDR2 FQNEAQ (reference sequence). The CDR3 runs 14 residues. CDR3: CASSLGGVNQPQHF. The CDR3, as DNA: TGTGCCAGCAGCTTAGGCGGGGTCAATCAGCCCCAGCATTTT.

This sequence joins TRBV9 and TRBJ2-2, with D possibly being TRBD1 (5 bases). This CDR3 comprises 12 residues. V was clipped by 5 bases and J by 4 bases, with 6 bases between them. The V gene's germline CDR1 is SGDLS and CDR2 YYNGEE. CDR3 bases: TGTGCCAGCAGAGGGGCCACCGGGGAGCTGTTTTTT. It specifies CASRGATGELFF.